The 14 T cell receptor beta chains presented below share a single source sample, sequenced in a study of blood T cell repertoires in COVID-19. Clones were sequenced by immunoSEQ multiplex PCR, and TCRdb holds only the in-frame ones, with some missing. Of 380,000 or so clones in the sample, roughly 87% were seen once. The sequencing input was PBMCs or T cells enriched from blood (not recorded which). The receptors stem from a woman aged 40 to 55 with acute COVID-19.

This clone was recorded only once. The chain employs TRBV20-1 and TRBJ1-2; 7 bases are a match to TRBD1. There are 11 residues in the CDR3. The V gene's germline CDR1 is DFQATT and CDR2 SNEGSKA (reference sequence). The V segment lost 5 bases and the J segment 4 bases; nucleotides outside the gene matches: 1. The CDR3 sequence: CSAGTVYGYTF. As DNA, the CDR3 is TGCAGTGCTGGGACAGTCTATGGCTACACCTTC.

V is TRBV7-9 and J is TRBJ1-3, with 8 bases that match TRBD1. The CDR3 is 14 residues long. Germline CDR1 SEHNR, CDR2 FQNEAQ (reference sequence). The V segment lost 6 bases and the J segment 0 bases; nucleotides outside the gene matches: 1. CDR3 loop: CASSTGGSGNTIYF. DNA of the CDR3: TGTGCCAGCAGTACAGGGGGCTCTGGAAACACCATATATTTT.

The rearrangement uses TRBV5-4 and TRBJ2-3, with D possibly being TRBD2 (5 bases). Germline V CDR1 and CDR2: SGHNT, YYREEE (reference sequence). Trimming took off 4 bases at V and 1 base at J, with 10 bases between the two ends. The CDR3 is 14 amino acids. This CDR3 reads CASSLLGGTDTQYF. In DNA, the CDR3 is TGTGCCAGCAGCCTCCTCGGGGGCACAGATACGCAGTATTTT.

The chain employs TRBV3-1 (or the pseudogene TRBV3-2) and TRBJ2-7, with D uncertain. CDR3 length: 13 amino acids. Germline assignment: CDR1 LGHDT and CDR2 YNNKEL (reference sequence). V was pared by 1 base and J by 4 bases, with 8 bases between. As DNA, the CDR3 is TGTGCCAGCAGCCAAGCGACTGATTACGAGCAGTACTTC. This sequence encodes CASSQATDYEQYF.

A single count supports this clone. The gene calls are TRBV27 and TRBJ1-2; 8 bases are shared with TRBD1. CDR3 length: 13 amino acids. J gave up 8 bases and V 3 bases, and 5 bases lay outside the gene matches. Per the germline V gene, CDR1 is MNHEY and CDR2 is SMNVEV (reference sequence). CDR3 sequence (DNA): TGTGCCAGCAGTTTCCGGACAGGGAGCGGCTACACCTTC. This sequence encodes CASSFRTGSGYTF.

This chain uses TRBV12-3 or TRBV12-4 with TRBJ1-1, with D possibly matching TRBD1 (5 bases). Trimming took 6 bases from V and 3 from J, leaving 11 bases between them. The CDR3 loop spans 13 amino acids. In DNA, the CDR3 is TGTGCCAGCAGGTTTGGGGCGGACACTGAAGCTTTCTTT. Its translation is CASRFGADTEAFF.

J is TRBJ1-3 and V is TRBV7-6; perhaps TRBD1 as D (6 bases). Trimming took 2 bases from V and 4 from J, leaving 12 bases between them. Germline CDR1 SGHVS, CDR2 FNYEAQ. The CDR3 is 15 residues long. Here the CDR3 reads CASSLQQGIGNTIYF. In DNA form, the CDR3 reads TGTGCCAGCAGCTTACAACAGGGTATCGGAAACACCATATATTTT.

V gene TRBV30 combines with J gene TRBJ1-6, with 8 nucleotides matching TRBD1. This CDR3 has 14 residues. V lost 4 bases and J lost 9; bases outside the gene matches: 8. CDR1 GTSNPN and CDR2 SVGIG come from the germline V gene (reference sequence). The CDR3 sequence is CAWTRTGRGSPLHF. In nucleotides, the CDR3 is TGTGCCTGGACTAGGACAGGGAGAGGTTCACCCCTCCACTTT. Looking up the rest from reference TRBV30 and TRBJ1-6 gives the full variable domain: SQTIHQWPATLVQPVGSPLSLECTVEGTSNPNLYWYRQAAGRGLQLLFYSVGIGQISSEVPQNLSASRPQDRQFILSSKKLLLSDSGFYLCAWTRTGRGSPLHFGNGTRLTVT.

The chain recombines TRBV19 with TRBJ1-2; D is perhaps TRBD1 (6 bases). Trimming pared 0 bases from V and 5 bases from J, leaving 19 bases between. CDR1 is LNHDA and CDR2 is SQIVND in the germline V gene (reference sequence). This CDR3 has 17 residues. The CDR3 sequence: CASSIDYRTVFIYGYTF. The DNA for the CDR3 is TGTGCCAGTAGTATAGATTATCGGACAGTCTTTATTTATGGCTACACCTTC.

Of note for this clone: Other DNA sequences in the same sample also yield this CDR3. The chain carries TRBV27 and TRBJ2-7, with unresolved D. The CDR3 is 13 residues long. With 2 bases removed from V and 1 base from J, the gap between germline ends came to 6 bases. CDR1 and CDR2 from the germline V gene are MNHEY and SMNVEV (reference sequence). CDR3 DNA: TGTGCCAGCAGTTTACGCGATTCCTACGAGCAGTACTTC. Amino acids: CASSLRDSYEQYF.

The chain employs TRBV3-1 (or the pseudogene TRBV3-2) and TRBJ2-7; 12 positions agree with TRBD2. This CDR3 has 17 amino acids. Trimming removed 1 base from V and 2 bases from J; junction bases left unmatched: 6. The germline gives CDR1 LGHDT, CDR2 YNNKEL (reference sequence). In DNA form, the CDR3 reads TGTGCCAGCAGCCAAGGGGCTAGCGGGGGGGGCACCTACGAGCAGTACTTC. It translates to CASSQGASGGGTYEQYF.

V gene TRBV7-6 combines with J gene TRBJ2-7; 8 bases match TRBD1. The V gene end was trimmed by 5 bases and the J gene end by 0 bases; junction bases not matched to a gene: 6. Germline CDR1 and CDR2: SGHVS and FNYEAQ. The CDR3 is 15 amino acids. Here the CDR3 DNA reads TGTGCCAGCAGCGACGGACAGGGCTACTCCTACGAGCAGTACTTC. Its protein product is CASSDGQGYSYEQYF.

The chain employs TRBV7-9 and TRBJ1-2, with D unresolved. Germline V gives CDR1 SEHNR, CDR2 FQNEAQ (reference sequence). Trimming cost V 1 base and J 6 bases, with 9 bases left between them. The length of the CDR3 is 13 residues. CDR3 in DNA: TGTGCCAGCAGCTTAGGGGCAGGTAATGGCTACACCTTC. Translation: CASSLGAGNGYTF.

V gene TRBV7-8 combines with J gene TRBJ2-1; D ambiguous. The V and J ends lost 1 base and 3 bases respectively, with 13 bases between them. CDR3 size: 16 residues. Germline values: CDR1 SGHVS, CDR2 FQNEAQ. CDR3: CASSLGRQNLYNEQFF. The CDR3 region has the DNA TGTGCCAGCAGCTTAGGCAGGCAGAACCTCTACAATGAGCAGTTCTTC.